The present T cell receptor (beta chain) was sequenced within a study of blood T cells in healthy people across ages. There are a few counts of this clonotype. The authors ran a second PCR of about 7 to 12 cycles using a sample-barcoded 5' primer and a J-beta primer mix. TCRdb re-derived calls from the 5' RACE reads in MiXCR, one entry per CDR3 protein. The table shows fewer than 900,000 distinct CDR3 sequences, with more than 40% occurring only once. The sequence was collected from a woman aged 55-69 years in good health. The sequenced sample consisted of blood.

Here the CDR3 reads CASTSPYRAKNTEAFF. For the CDR3, the DNA is TGTGCCAGCACTTCCCCCTACAGGGCGAAGAACACTGAAGCTTTCTTT. The V and J genes are TRBV6-2 or TRBV6-3 and TRBJ1-1, with a possible D match to TRBD1 (6 bases). The germline V gene has CDR1 MNHEY and CDR2 SVGEGT. The V and J ends lost 7 bases and 1 base respectively, with 19 bases between them. This CDR3 has 16 residues.